The clone carrying this T cell receptor (beta chain) came up once. Noted treatment: approximately 18 received Ad26.COV2.S at low or high dose, single or two shots; about 5 received placebo; per-sample allocation not given. Sampling was done on day 63 after the first vaccine or placebo injection. This sample is drawn from a study of Ad26.COV2.S vaccination and SARS-CoV-2 variants. The germline V gene encodes CDR1 LGHDT and CDR2 YNNKEL (reference sequence). This CDR3 is 13 amino acids long. Trimming took 4 bases from V and 0 from J; bases not matched to a gene: 0. TCRdb's table, derived via immunoSEQ multiplex PCR, lists solely in-frame clones and lacks some. The table has hundreds of thousands of clones, about 90% seen once.

The sequencing here drew on peripheral blood, taken in a trial of Ad26.COV2.S vaccine versus placebo. V usage is TRBV3-1 (or the pseudogene TRBV3-2) and J usage is TRBJ2-7; 7 positions agree with TRBD2. The receptor's source is a person aged 18 to 65 who received the Ad26.COV2.S COVID-19 vaccine or a placebo. CDR3 sequence: CASSPSGSYEQYF. CDR3 DNA: TGTGCCAGCAGCCCTAGCGGCTCCTACGAGCAGTACTTC.